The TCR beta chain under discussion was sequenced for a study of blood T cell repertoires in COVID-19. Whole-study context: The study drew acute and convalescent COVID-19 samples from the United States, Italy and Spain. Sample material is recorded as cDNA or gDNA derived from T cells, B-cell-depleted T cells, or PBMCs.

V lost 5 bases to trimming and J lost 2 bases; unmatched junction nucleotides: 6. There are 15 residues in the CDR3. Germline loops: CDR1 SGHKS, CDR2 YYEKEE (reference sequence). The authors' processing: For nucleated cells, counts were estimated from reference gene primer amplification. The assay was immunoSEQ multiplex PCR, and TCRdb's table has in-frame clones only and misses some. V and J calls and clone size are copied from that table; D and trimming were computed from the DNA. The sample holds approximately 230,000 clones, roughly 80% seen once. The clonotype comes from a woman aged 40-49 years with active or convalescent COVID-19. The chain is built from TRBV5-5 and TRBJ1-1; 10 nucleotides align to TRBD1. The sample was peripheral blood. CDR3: CASRLDRGVNTEAFF. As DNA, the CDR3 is TGTGCCAGCAGGCTGGACAGGGGGGTCAACACTGAAGCTTTCTTT.